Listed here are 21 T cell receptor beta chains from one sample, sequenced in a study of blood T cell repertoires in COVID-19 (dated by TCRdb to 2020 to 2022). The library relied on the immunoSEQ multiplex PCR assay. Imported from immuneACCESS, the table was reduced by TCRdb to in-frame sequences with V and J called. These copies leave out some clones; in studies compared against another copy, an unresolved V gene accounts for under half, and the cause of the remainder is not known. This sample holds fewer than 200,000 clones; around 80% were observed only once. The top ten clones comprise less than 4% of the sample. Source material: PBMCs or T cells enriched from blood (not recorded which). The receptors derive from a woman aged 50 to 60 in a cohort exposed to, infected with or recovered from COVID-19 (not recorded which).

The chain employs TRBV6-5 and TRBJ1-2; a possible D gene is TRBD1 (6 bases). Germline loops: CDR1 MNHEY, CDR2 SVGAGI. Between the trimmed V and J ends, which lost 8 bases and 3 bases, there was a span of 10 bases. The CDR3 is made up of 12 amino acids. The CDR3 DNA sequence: TGTGCCAGCGCGAGACAGGACTATGGCTACACCTTC. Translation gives CASARQDYGYTF.

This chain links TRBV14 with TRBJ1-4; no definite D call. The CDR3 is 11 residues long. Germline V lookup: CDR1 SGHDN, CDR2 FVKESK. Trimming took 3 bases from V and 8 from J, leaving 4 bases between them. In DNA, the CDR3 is TGTGCCAGCAGCCACCGGGAAAAACTGTTTTTT. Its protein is CASSHREKLFF. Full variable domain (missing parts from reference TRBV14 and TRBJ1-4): EAGVTQFPSHSVIEKGQTVTLRCDPISGHDNLYWYRRVMGKEIKFLLHFVKESKQDESGMPNNRFLAERTGGTYSTLKVQPAELEDSGVYFCASSHREKLFFGSGTQLSVL.

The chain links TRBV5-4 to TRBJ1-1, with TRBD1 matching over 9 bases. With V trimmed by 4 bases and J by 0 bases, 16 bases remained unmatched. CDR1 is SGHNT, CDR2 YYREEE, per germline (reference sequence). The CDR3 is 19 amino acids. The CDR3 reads CASSVQGAYRTNMNTEAFF. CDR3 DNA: TGTGCCAGCAGCGTACAGGGGGCGTATCGCACGAACATGAACACTGAAGCTTTCTTT. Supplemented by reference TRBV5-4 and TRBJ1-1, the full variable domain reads ETGVTQSPTHLIKTRGQQVTLRCSSQSGHNTVSWYQQALGQGPQFIFQYYREEENGRGNFPPRFSGLQFPNYSSELNVNALELDDSALYLCASSVQGAYRTNMNTEAFFGQGTRLTVV.

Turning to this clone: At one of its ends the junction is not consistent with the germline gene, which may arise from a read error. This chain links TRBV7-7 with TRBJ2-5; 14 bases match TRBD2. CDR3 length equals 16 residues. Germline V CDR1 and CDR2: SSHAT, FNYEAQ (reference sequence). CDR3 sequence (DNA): TGTGCTAGCAGCTTTGGACTAGCGGGGGGTCCAGAGACCCAGTACTTC. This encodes CASSFGLAGGPETQYF.

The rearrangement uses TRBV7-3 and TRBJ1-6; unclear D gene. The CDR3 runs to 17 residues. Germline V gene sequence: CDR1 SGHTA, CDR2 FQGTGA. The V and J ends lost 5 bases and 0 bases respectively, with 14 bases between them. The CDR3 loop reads CASSALRPSSYNSPLHF. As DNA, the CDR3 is TGTGCCAGCAGCGCCTTGAGGCCCAGCTCCTATAATTCACCCCTCCACTTT.

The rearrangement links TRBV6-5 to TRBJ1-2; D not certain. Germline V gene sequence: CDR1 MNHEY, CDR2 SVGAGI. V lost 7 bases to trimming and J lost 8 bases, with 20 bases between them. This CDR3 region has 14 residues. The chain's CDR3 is CASTRAGPREGYTF. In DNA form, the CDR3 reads TGTGCCAGCACGAGGGCAGGCCCTAGAGAGGGCTACACCTTC.

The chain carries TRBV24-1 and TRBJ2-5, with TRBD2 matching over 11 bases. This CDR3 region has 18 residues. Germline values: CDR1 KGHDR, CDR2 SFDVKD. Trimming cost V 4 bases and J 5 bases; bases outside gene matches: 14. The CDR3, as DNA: TGTGCCACCAGTGACCCAGGGACTAGCGGAATCGTCGGGGAGACCCAGTACTTC. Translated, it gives CATSDPGTSGIVGETQYF.

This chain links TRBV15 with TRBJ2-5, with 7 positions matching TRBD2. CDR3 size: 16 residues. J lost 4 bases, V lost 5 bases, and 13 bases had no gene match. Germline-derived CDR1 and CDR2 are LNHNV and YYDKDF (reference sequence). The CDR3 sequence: CATSGRGPNRGETQYF. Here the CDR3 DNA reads TGTGCCACCAGCGGGAGGGGACCCAATAGGGGAGAGACCCAGTACTTC.

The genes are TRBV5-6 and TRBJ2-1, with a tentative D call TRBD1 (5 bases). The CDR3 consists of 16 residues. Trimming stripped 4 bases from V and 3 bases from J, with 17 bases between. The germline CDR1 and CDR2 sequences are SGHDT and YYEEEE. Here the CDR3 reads CASSPRQTLIYNEQFF. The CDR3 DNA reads TGTGCCAGCAGCCCTCGACAGACACTCATCTACAATGAGCAGTTCTTC.

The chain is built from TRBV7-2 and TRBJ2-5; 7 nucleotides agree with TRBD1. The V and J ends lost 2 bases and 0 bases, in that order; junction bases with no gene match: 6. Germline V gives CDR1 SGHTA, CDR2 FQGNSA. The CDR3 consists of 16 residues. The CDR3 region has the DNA TGTGCCAGCAGCTTAAATATGGGACAGTACCAAGAGACCCAGTACTTC. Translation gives CASSLNMGQYQETQYF.

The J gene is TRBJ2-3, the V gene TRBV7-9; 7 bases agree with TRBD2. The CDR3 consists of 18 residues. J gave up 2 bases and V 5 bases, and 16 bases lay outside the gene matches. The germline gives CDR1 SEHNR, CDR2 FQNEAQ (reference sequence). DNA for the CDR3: TGTGCCAGCAGCCGGGGGAGAGGGACTACCTATTCCACAGATACGCAGTATTTT. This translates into CASSRGRGTTYSTDTQYF.

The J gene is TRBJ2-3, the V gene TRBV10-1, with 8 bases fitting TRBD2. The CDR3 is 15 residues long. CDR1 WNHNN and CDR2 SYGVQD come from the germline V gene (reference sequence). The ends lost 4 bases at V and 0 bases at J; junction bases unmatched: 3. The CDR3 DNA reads TGCGCCAGCAGTGTAGCGGGAACTAGCACAGATACGCAGTATTTT. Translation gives CASSVAGTSTDTQYF.

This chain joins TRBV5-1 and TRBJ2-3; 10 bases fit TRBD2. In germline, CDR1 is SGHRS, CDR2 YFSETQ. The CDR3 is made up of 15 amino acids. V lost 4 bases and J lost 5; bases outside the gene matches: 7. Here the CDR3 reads CASSVSGRAIDTQYF. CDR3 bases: TGCGCCAGCAGCGTGAGCGGGAGGGCCATAGATACGCAGTATTTT.

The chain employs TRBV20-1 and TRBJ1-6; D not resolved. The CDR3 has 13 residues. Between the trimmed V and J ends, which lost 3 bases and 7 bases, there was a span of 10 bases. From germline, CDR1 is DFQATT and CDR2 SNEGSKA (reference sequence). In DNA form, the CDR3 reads TGCAGTGCTAGTTCCACCCTAAATTCACCCCTCCACTTT. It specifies CSASSTLNSPLHF.

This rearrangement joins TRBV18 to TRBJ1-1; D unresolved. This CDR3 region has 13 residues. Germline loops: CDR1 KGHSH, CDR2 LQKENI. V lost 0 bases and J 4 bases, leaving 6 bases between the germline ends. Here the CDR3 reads CASSPPIGTEAFF. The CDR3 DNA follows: TGTGCCAGCTCACCACCTATCGGCACTGAAGCTTTCTTT.

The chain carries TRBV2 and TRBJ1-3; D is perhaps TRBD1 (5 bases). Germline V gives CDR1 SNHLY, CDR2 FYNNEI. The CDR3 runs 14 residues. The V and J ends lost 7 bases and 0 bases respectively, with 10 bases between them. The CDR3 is CASKQANSGNTIYF. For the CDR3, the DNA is TGTGCCAGCAAACAGGCCAACTCTGGAAACACCATATATTTT.

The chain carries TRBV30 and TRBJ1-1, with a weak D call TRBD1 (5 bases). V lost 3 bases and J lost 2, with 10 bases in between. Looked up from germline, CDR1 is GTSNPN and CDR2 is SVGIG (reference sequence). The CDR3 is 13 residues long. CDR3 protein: CAWRKGLNTEAFF. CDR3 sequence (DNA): TGTGCCTGGAGAAAGGGACTCAACACTGAAGCTTTCTTT. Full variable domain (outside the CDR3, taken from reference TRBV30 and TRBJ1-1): SQTIHQWPATLVQPVGSPLSLECTVEGTSNPNLYWYRQAAGRGLQLLFYSVGIGQISSEVPQNLSASRPQDRQFILSSKKLLLSDSGFYLCAWRKGLNTEAFFGQGTRLTVV.

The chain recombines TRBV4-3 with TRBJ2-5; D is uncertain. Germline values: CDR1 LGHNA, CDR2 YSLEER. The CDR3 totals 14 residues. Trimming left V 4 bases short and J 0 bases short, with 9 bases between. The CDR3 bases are TGCGCCAGCAGCCCTCTAGGTTACCAAGAGACCCAGTACTTC. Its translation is CASSPLGYQETQYF.

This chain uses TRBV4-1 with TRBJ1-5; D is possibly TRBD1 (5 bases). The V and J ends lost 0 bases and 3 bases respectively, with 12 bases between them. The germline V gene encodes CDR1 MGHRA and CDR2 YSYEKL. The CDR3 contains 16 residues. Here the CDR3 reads CASSQDQGGNNQPQHF. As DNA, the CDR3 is TGCGCCAGCAGCCAAGATCAGGGAGGAAACAATCAGCCCCAGCATTTT.

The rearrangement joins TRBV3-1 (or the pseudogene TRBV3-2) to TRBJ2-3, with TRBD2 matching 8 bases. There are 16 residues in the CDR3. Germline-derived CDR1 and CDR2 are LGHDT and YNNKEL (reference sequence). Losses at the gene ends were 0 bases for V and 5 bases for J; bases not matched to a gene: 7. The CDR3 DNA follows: TGTGCCAGCAGCCAAGATCCCGGGGGGGCCGAAGATACGCAGTATTTT. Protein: CASSQDPGGAEDTQYF.

The CDR3 coding sequence is TGTGCCAGCAGCATAAATACAGGGGGCGAGTTGACCGGGGAGCTGTTTTTT. It yields the protein CASSINTGGELTGELFF. The chain joins TRBV7-6 to TRBJ2-2, with 9 bases identical to TRBD1. Trimming removed 5 bases from V and 5 bases from J; junction bases left unmatched: 12. This CDR3 spans 17 amino acids. The germline V gene has CDR1 SGHVS and CDR2 FNYEAQ.